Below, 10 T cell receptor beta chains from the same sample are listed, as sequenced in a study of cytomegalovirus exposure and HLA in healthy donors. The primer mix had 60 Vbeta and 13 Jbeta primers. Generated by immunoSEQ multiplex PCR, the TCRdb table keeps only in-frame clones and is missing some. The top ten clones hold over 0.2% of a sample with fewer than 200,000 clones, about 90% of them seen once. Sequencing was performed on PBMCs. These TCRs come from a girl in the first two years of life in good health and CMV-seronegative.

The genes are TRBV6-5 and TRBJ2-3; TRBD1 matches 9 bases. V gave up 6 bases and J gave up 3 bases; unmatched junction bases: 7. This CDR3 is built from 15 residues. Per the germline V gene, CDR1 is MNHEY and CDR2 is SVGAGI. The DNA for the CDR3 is TGTGCCAGCAGACCACAGGGGGCGAAAACAGATACGCAGTATTTT. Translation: CASRPQGAKTDTQYF.

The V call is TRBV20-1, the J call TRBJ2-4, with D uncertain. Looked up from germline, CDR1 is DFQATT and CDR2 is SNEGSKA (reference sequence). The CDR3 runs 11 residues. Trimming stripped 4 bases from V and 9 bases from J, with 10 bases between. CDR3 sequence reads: CSAIRSRIQYF. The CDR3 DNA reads TGCAGTGCTATACGATCGCGCATTCAGTACTTC.

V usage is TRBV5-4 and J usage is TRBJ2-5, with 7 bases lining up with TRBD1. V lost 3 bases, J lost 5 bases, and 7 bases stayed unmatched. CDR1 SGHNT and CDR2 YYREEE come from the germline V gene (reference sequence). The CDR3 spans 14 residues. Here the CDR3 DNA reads TGTGCCAGCAGCTACAAGACAGGGAAGGAGACCCAGTACTTC. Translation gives CASSYKTGKETQYF. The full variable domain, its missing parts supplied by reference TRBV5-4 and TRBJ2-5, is ETGVTQSPTHLIKTRGQQVTLRCSSQSGHNTVSWYQQALGQGPQFIFQYYREEENGRGNFPPRFSGLQFPNYSSELNVNALELDDSALYLCASSYKTGKETQYFGPGTRLLVL.

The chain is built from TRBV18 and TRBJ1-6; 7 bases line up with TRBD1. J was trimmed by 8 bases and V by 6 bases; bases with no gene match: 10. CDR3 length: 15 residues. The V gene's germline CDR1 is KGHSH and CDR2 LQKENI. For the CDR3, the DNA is TGTGCCAGCTCCTCTGGAGGGGGCCGGTATTCACCCCTCCACTTT. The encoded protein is CASSSGGGRYSPLHF. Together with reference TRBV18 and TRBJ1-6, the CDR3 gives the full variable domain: NAGVMQNPRHLVRRRGQEARLRCSPMKGHSHVYWYRQLPEEGLKFMVYLQKENIIDESGMPKERFSAEFPKEGPSILRIQQVVRGDSAAYFCASSSGGGRYSPLHFGNGTRLTVT.

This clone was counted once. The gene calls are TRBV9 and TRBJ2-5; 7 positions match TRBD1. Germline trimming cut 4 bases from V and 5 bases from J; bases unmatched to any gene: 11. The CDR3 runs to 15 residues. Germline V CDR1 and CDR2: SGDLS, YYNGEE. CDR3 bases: TGTGCCAGCAGCACCATGACAGGGCTACGGGAGACCCAGTACTTC. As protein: CASSTMTGLRETQYF.

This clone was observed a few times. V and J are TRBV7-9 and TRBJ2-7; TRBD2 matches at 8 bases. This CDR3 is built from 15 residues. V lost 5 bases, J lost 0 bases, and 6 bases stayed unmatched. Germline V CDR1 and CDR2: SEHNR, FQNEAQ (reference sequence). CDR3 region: CASSGGLASSYEQYF. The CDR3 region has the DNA TGTGCCAGCAGCGGAGGACTAGCCAGCTCCTACGAGCAGTACTTC.

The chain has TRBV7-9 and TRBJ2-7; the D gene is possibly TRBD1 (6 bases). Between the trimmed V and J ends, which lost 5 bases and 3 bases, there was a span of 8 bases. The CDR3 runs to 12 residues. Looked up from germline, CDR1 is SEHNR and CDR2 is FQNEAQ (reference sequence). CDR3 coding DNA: TGTGCCAGCAGCCAACAGGGCTACGAGCAGTACTTC. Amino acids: CASSQQGYEQYF.

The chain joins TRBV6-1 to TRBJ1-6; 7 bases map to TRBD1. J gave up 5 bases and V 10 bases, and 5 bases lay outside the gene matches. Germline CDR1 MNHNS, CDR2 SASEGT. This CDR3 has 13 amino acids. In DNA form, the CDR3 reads TGTGCCACCGGGACAGAGAATAATTCACCCCTCCACTTT. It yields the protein CATGTENNSPLHF.

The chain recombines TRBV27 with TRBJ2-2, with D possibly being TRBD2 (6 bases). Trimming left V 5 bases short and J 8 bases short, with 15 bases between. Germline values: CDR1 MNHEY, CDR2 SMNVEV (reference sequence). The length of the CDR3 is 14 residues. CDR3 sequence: CASSPRPGRGELFF. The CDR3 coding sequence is TGTGCCAGCAGTCCCCGACCGGGGAGGGGGGAGCTGTTTTTT.

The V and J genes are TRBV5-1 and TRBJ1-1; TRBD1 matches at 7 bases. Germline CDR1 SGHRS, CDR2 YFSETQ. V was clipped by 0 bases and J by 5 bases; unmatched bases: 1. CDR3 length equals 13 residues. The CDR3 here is CASSLETGTEAFF. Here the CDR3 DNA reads TGCGCCAGCAGCTTGGAGACAGGGACTGAAGCTTTCTTT. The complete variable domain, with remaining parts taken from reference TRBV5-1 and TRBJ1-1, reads KAGVTQTPRYLIKTRGQQVTLSCSPISGHRSVSWYQQTPGQGLQFLFEYFSETQRNKGNFPGRFSGRQFSNSRSEMNVSTLELGDSALYLCASSLETGTEAFFGQGTRLTVV.